These T cell receptor beta chains were read from a single sample in a study of blood T cell repertoires in COVID-19. The table came from immunoSEQ multiplex PCR; TCRdb's copy has only in-frame clones and leaves some out. The data contain approximately 270,000 clones, about 90% of them seen just once; the ten biggest clones take up about 4%. The source material was PBMCs or T cells enriched from blood (not recorded which). The receptors were sampled from a woman in her 30s with acute COVID-19. Both conserved end residues are part of each CDR3. Each record gives: J gene, V gene, CDR3 length, CDR3 protein.

>TRBJ2-7|TRBV15|14
CATSRPDRDYEQYF
>TRBJ2-7|TRBV5-1|14
CASSSRGDSYEQYF
>TRBJ1-1|TRBV13|14
CASTREGGNTEAFF
>TRBJ2-7|TRBV6-2/TRBV6-3|14
CASSPSGTSPPPFF
>TRBJ2-3|TRBV27|17
CASSLYISGRATDTQYF
>TRBJ2-3|TRBV27|16
CASSPRGLAATDTQYF
>TRBJ2-1|TRBV4-2|17
CASSQDWGLAVDNEQFF
>TRBJ2-1|TRBV3-1/TRBV3-2|14
CASSRSGHYNEQFF
>TRBJ1-5|TRBV15|16
CATSSGGVGAAQPQHF
>TRBJ2-1|TRBV6-5|13
CASSLGLARIEFF
>TRBJ2-2|TRBV2|13
CASGAGTPGELFF
>TRBJ2-3|TRBV9|16
CASSPQGSGSTDTQYF
>TRBJ2-1|TRBV28|15
CASSLSSGSGDEQFF
>TRBJ2-7|TRBV7-8|15
CASSSIAGGPYEQYF
>TRBJ1-2|TRBV6-5|15
CASSYSRGIAYGYTF
>TRBJ2-7|TRBV6-2/TRBV6-3|14
CASSYGQGTYEQYF
>TRBJ2-3|TRBV5-6|15
CASSQDGVVTDTQYF
>TRBJ2-5|TRBV14|14
CASSSQAGWETQYF
>TRBJ1-5|TRBV27|14
CASSLPGEGQPQHF
>TRBJ1-5|TRBV3-1/TRBV3-2|14
CASSQVDTNQPQHF
>TRBJ2-7|TRBV4-3|15
CASSSVGLGTNEQYF
>TRBJ2-7|TRBV19|13
CASSAQTGIEQYF
>TRBJ2-3|TRBV3-1/TRBV3-2|16
CASSLEGAGGPDTQYF
>TRBJ1-6|TRBV28|14
CASSLPREESPLHF
>TRBJ2-1|TRBV4-1|14
CASNLAGVGAEQFF
>TRBJ1-5|TRBV7-2|14
CASSLYFTNQPQHF
>TRBJ2-7|TRBV18|13
CASSRTQGDEQYF
>TRBJ2-7|TRBV5-1|14
CASSSGQGRSEQYF